The 8 T cell receptor beta chains below all came from one sample that was sequenced in a study of blood T cell repertoires in COVID-19. Produced via immunoSEQ multiplex PCR; TCRdb's table is partial and in-frame only. The data hold around 250,000 clones, with roughly 88% observed a single time. The sequencing sample was made of PBMCs or T cells enriched from blood (not recorded which). The receptors shown here come from a woman in her forties who had been exposed to COVID-19.

The V call is TRBV5-1, the J call TRBJ2-3; perhaps TRBD1 as D (6 bases). CDR1 SGHRS and CDR2 YFSETQ come from the germline V gene. V lost 5 bases and J lost 2, with 15 bases in between. The CDR3 spans 15 residues. The CDR3: CASRQQGRDTDTQYF. Here the CDR3 DNA reads TGCGCCAGCAGACAACAGGGACGGGACACAGATACGCAGTATTTT.

The chain couples TRBV6-4 to TRBJ2-2, with D possibly TRBD1 on 6 matching bases. V lost 6 bases to trimming and J lost 2 bases, with 16 bases between them. The CDR3 runs 16 residues. The germline V gene has CDR1 MRHNA and CDR2 SNTAGT. The CDR3 loop reads CASSREPGQNTGELFF. The CDR3 DNA reads TGTGCCAGCAGCCGTGAACCGGGACAAAACACCGGGGAGCTGTTTTTT.

The rearrangement uses TRBV6-2 or TRBV6-3 and TRBJ1-5, with D perhaps TRBD1 (6 bases). Trimming removed 4 bases at V and 6 bases at J, with 10 bases between. This CDR3 is built from 13 residues. Germline CDR1 and CDR2: MNHEY and SVGEGT. Here the CDR3 reads CASSSLGGQPQHF. The CDR3 DNA sequence: TGTGCCAGCAGTTCCCTAGGGGGTCAGCCCCAGCATTTT.

The chain uses TRBV25-1 and TRBJ1-2; no reliable D call. The V end lost 2 bases, the J end lost 4 bases, and 14 bases lay between the germline ends. Germline V gives CDR1 MGHDK, CDR2 SYGVNS. The CDR3 covers 15 residues. The CDR3 region has the DNA TGTGCCAGCAGTGAAGGGCAGCCCTTCCCCTATGGCTACACCTTC. It yields the protein CASSEGQPFPYGYTF.

This clone was counted only a few times. This chain links TRBV10-3 with TRBJ2-3, with TRBD2 matching over 8 bases. Losses at the gene ends were 3 bases for V and 2 bases for J; bases not matched to a gene: 4. Germline V lookup: CDR1 ENHRY, CDR2 SYGVKD. This CDR3 is 15 amino acids long. The CDR3 here is CAISDGGRTTDTQYF. CDR3 nucleotide sequence: TGTGCCATCAGTGACGGCGGGAGGACCACAGATACGCAGTATTTT.

The rearrangement uses TRBV6-5 and TRBJ2-1; D might be TRBD2 (6 bases). The V end lost 9 bases, the J end lost 6 bases, and 21 bases lay between the germline ends. CDR3 length: 15 amino acids. Germline V gene lookup returns CDR1 MNHEY and CDR2 SVGAGI. CDR3 residues: CASTTTQEGANEQFF. CDR3 nucleotide sequence: TGTGCCAGTACGACGACTCAGGAGGGTGCCAATGAGCAGTTCTTC.

This CDR3 reads CASSKEGGTTYEQYF. In nucleotides, the CDR3 is TGTGCCAGCAGCAAAGAGGGCGGTACAACCTACGAGCAGTACTTC. The V gene is TRBV9, the J gene TRBJ2-7; a possible D gene is TRBD2 (5 bases). The germline V gene has CDR1 SGDLS and CDR2 YYNGEE. The V end was cut by 4 bases, the J end by 2 bases, with 16 bases between. The CDR3 loop spans 15 amino acids.

This sequence joins TRBV10-3 and TRBJ2-5; no clear D. Germline values: CDR1 ENHRY, CDR2 SYGVKD. Trimming cost V 4 bases and J 2 bases, with 8 bases left between them. CDR3 length equals 13 residues. The CDR3 DNA sequence: TGTGCCATCAGTGCCCAGGAACAAGAGACCCAGTACTTC. Amino acid sequence: CAISAQEQETQYF.